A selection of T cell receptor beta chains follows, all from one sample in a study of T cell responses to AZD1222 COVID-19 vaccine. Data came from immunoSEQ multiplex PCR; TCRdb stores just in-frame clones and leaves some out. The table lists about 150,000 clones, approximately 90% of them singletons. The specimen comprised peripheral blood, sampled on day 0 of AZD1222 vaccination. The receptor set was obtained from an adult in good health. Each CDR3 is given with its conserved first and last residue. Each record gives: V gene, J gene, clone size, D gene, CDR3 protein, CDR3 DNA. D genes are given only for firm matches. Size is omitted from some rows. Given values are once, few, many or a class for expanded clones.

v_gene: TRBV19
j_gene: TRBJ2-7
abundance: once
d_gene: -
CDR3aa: CASSMRSGDEQYF
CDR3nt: TGTGCCAGTAGTATGAGGTCAGGGGACGAGCAGTACTTC

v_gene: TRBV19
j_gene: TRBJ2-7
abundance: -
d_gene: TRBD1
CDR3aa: CASSILGTGYGEQYF
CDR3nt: TGTGCCAGTAGTATCCTCGGGACAGGGTATGGAGAGCAGTACTTC

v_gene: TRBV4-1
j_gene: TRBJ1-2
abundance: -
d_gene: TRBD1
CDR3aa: CASSQAGQGARSYGYTF
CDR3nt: TGCGCCAGCAGCCAAGCCGGACAGGGGGCCCGGAGCTATGGCTACACCTTC

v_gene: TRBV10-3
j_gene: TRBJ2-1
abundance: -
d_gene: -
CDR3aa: CAIRQTVGEQFF
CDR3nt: TGTGCCATCAGACAGACAGTCGGTGAGCAGTTCTTC

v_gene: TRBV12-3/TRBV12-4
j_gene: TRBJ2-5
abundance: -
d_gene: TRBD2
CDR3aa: CASSPWGGETQYF
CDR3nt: TGTGCCAGCAGTCCCTGGGGGGGGGAGACCCAGTACTTC

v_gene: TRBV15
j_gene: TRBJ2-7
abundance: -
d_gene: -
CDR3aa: CATSRGDFSSEQYF
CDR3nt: TGTGCCACCAGCAGAGGCGACTTTTCCTCGGAGCAGTACTTC

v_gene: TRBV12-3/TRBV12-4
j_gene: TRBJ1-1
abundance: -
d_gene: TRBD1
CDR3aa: CASSWRGGEAFF
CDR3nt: TGTGCCAGCAGTTGGCGAGGGGGCGAAGCTTTCTTT

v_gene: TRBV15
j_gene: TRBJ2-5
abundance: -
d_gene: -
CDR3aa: CATSTLGGSGETQYF
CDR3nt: TGTGCCACCAGCACCCTTGGGGGATCTGGGGAGACCCAGTACTTC

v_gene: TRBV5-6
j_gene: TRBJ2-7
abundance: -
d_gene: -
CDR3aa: CASSPRQTSYEQYF
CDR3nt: TGTGCCAGCAGCCCTCGACAGACTTCCTACGAGCAGTACTTC

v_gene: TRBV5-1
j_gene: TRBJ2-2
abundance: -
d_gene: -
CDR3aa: CASSTRGPTGELFF
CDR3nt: TGCGCCAGCAGCACACGGGGGCCCACCGGGGAGCTGTTTTTT

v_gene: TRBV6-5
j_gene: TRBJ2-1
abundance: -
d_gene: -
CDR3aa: CASYRDREQFF
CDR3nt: TGTGCCAGCTATCGGGATCGTGAGCAGTTCTTC